Listed below are T cell receptor beta chains from one sample, sequenced in a study of blood T cell repertoires in COVID-19. Clones were sequenced by immunoSEQ multiplex PCR, and TCRdb holds only the in-frame ones, with some missing. The sample lists about 250,000 clones, over 75% occurring once. Sequencing was carried out using peripheral blood. The receptors derive from a woman aged 25 to 39 with acute or convalescent COVID-19. Both conserved end residues are part of each CDR3. Each record gives: clone size, J gene, D gene, V gene, CDR3 DNA, CDR3 protein. The D gene is left open where the match is weak. Size values are once, few and many counts, or a class for expanded clones, and some rows have none.

abundance: .; j_gene: TRBJ2-1; d_gene: TRBD2; v_gene: TRBV19; CDR3nt: TGTGCCAGTAGTTCGCTAGCGGGAGAGGGTGAGCAGTTCTTC; CDR3aa: CASSSLAGEGEQFF
abundance: .; j_gene: TRBJ1-4; d_gene: .; v_gene: TRBV9; CDR3nt: TGTGCCAGCAGCGGTGGAGGGGGGGCGCACGAAAAACTGTTTTTT; CDR3aa: CASSGGGGAHEKLFF
abundance: .; j_gene: TRBJ1-5; d_gene: TRBD1; v_gene: TRBV6-4; CDR3nt: TGTGCCAGCAGTACAGGGGACAATCAGCCCCAGCATTTT; CDR3aa: CASSTGDNQPQHF
abundance: .; j_gene: TRBJ1-2; d_gene: TRBD1; v_gene: TRBV5-1; CDR3nt: TGCGCCAGCAGCGCCGACAGGGTATGGGGCTACACCTTC; CDR3aa: CASSADRVWGYTF
abundance: .; j_gene: TRBJ2-1; d_gene: .; v_gene: TRBV2; CDR3nt: TGTGCCAGCAGTGTAGATTTGCGGGGCAATGAGCAGTTCTTC; CDR3aa: CASSVDLRGNEQFF
abundance: .; j_gene: TRBJ2-3; d_gene: TRBD2; v_gene: TRBV9; CDR3nt: TGTGCCAGCAGCGTACGTCTGGGCGGGAGCGCAGATACGCAGTATTTT; CDR3aa: CASSVRLGGSADTQYF
abundance: .; j_gene: TRBJ2-2; d_gene: .; v_gene: TRBV9; CDR3nt: TGTGCCAGCAGCGTAGGGCACACCGGGGAGCTGTTTTTT; CDR3aa: CASSVGHTGELFF
abundance: .; j_gene: TRBJ2-7; d_gene: TRBD2; v_gene: TRBV2; CDR3nt: TGTGCCAGCAGGGAATTAGGGACTAGCGGGAGTTCGAAGGACGAGCAGTACTTC; CDR3aa: CASRELGTSGSSKDEQYF
abundance: many; j_gene: TRBJ2-1; d_gene: TRBD2; v_gene: TRBV19; CDR3nt: TGTGCCAGTAGTATAGCCCCGGGACTAGCGGGAGAGGGGTCCTACAATGAGCAGTTCTTC; CDR3aa: CASSIAPGLAGEGSYNEQFF
abundance: .; j_gene: TRBJ2-1; d_gene: TRBD2; v_gene: TRBV7-2; CDR3nt: TGTGCCAGCAGCTTAGTTGGTAGCGGGAGTTATAATGAGCAGTTCTTC; CDR3aa: CASSLVGSGSYNEQFF
abundance: .; j_gene: TRBJ2-7; d_gene: .; v_gene: TRBV15; CDR3nt: TGTGCCACCAGCAGAGGCGGAACGAGCTCCTACGAGCAGTACTTC; CDR3aa: CATSRGGTSSYEQYF
abundance: .; j_gene: TRBJ2-1; d_gene: TRBD2; v_gene: TRBV30; CDR3nt: TGTGCCTGGAGGAGGGCTAGCGGGTCCCTGGAGCAGTTCTTC; CDR3aa: CAWRRASGSLEQFF
abundance: .; j_gene: TRBJ2-1; d_gene: .; v_gene: TRBV19; CDR3nt: TGTGCCAGTAGTACTGTGACTTCCTCCTACAATGAGCAGTTCTTC; CDR3aa: CASSTVTSSYNEQFF
abundance: .; j_gene: TRBJ2-1; d_gene: .; v_gene: TRBV5-4; CDR3nt: TGTGCCAGCAGCCGGAATAGTGAGGATGAGCAGTTCTTC; CDR3aa: CASSRNSEDEQFF
abundance: .; j_gene: TRBJ2-7; d_gene: TRBD2; v_gene: TRBV9; CDR3nt: TGTGCCAGCAGCGTAGAGGCTAGCGGGAGATACGAGCAGTACTTC; CDR3aa: CASSVEASGRYEQYF
abundance: .; j_gene: TRBJ2-5; d_gene: .; v_gene: TRBV29-1; CDR3nt: TGCAGCGTTGATAAGACACAAGAGACCCAGTACTTC; CDR3aa: CSVDKTQETQYF
abundance: .; j_gene: TRBJ1-4; d_gene: .; v_gene: TRBV27; CDR3nt: TGTGCCAGCAGACCGGACAGACCAACTAATGAAAAACTGTTTTTT; CDR3aa: CASRPDRPTNEKLFF
abundance: few; j_gene: TRBJ2-7; d_gene: TRBD2; v_gene: TRBV19; CDR3nt: TGTGCCAGTAGTATAGGGGGACTAGCGGGTGATTCCTACGAGCAGTACTTC; CDR3aa: CASSIGGLAGDSYEQYF
abundance: .; j_gene: TRBJ1-2; d_gene: .; v_gene: TRBV4-3; CDR3nt: TGCGCCAGCAGCCAAGACGTCCAGGGGAGCAACTATGGCTACACCTTC; CDR3aa: CASSQDVQGSNYGYTF
abundance: .; j_gene: TRBJ2-3; d_gene: TRBD1; v_gene: TRBV6-1; CDR3nt: TGTGCCAGCAGTGCCCGACAGGGAAGGGAGCCAGATACGCAGTATTTT; CDR3aa: CASSARQGREPDTQYF
abundance: .; j_gene: TRBJ1-2; d_gene: TRBD1; v_gene: TRBV11-3; CDR3nt: TGTGCCAGCAGTACCACCGGGACAGGGCTTCTATCCCATGGCTACACCTTC; CDR3aa: CASSTTGTGLLSHGYTF
abundance: .; j_gene: TRBJ2-7; d_gene: TRBD2; v_gene: TRBV4-3; CDR3nt: TGCGCCAGCAGCCAAGACGTGGGCGGGGGGACCTACGAGCAGTACTTC; CDR3aa: CASSQDVGGGTYEQYF
abundance: .; j_gene: TRBJ2-7; d_gene: TRBD2; v_gene: TRBV19; CDR3nt: TGTGCCAGTAGTGCTCCCATAGGAGCGGGGAGCTCCTACGAGCAGTACTTC; CDR3aa: CASSAPIGAGSSYEQYF
abundance: .; j_gene: TRBJ2-2; d_gene: .; v_gene: TRBV19; CDR3nt: TGTGCCAGTAGTATCACACATTCGAACACCGGGGAGCTGTTTTTT; CDR3aa: CASSITHSNTGELFF
abundance: .; j_gene: TRBJ2-3; d_gene: .; v_gene: TRBV2; CDR3nt: TGTGCCAGCAGTGTGGGCGGGAACACAGATACGCAGTATTTT; CDR3aa: CASSVGGNTDTQYF
abundance: .; j_gene: TRBJ2-7; d_gene: TRBD2; v_gene: TRBV10-3; CDR3nt: TGTGCCACTAGTCTAGCGGGGCTTAGGGAGCAGTACTTC; CDR3aa: CATSLAGLREQYF
abundance: .; j_gene: TRBJ2-5; d_gene: .; v_gene: TRBV6-2/TRBV6-3; CDR3nt: TGTGCCAGCAGCCGGAGCGGGGAGACCCAGTACTTC; CDR3aa: CASSRSGETQYF
abundance: .; j_gene: TRBJ1-4; d_gene: TRBD1; v_gene: TRBV5-8; CDR3nt: TGTGCCAGCAGCTTCCGGGACAGAAGGGAAAAACTGTTTTTT; CDR3aa: CASSFRDRREKLFF
abundance: .; j_gene: TRBJ2-3; d_gene: TRBD2; v_gene: TRBV7-9; CDR3nt: TGTGCCAGCACCTTACTAGCGGGAGGAGGAGTGGATACGCAGTATTTT; CDR3aa: CASTLLAGGGVDTQYF
abundance: .; j_gene: TRBJ2-2; d_gene: TRBD1; v_gene: TRBV18; CDR3nt: TGTGCCAGCTCACTACTTAAAGTGTTGACAGGGCCGGCCGGGGAGCTGTTTTTT; CDR3aa: CASSLLKVLTGPAGELFF